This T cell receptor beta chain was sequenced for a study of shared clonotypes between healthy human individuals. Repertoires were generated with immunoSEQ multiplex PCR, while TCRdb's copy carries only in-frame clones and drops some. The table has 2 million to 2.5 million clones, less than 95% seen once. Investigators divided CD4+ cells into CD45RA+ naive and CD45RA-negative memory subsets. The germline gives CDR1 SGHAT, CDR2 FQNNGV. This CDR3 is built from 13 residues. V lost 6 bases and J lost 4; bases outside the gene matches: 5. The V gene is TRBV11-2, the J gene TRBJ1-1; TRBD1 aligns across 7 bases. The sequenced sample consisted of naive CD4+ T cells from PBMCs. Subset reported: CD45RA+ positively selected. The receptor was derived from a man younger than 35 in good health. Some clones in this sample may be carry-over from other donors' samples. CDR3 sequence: CASRTGAGTEAFF. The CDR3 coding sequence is TGTGCCAGCAGAACAGGGGCCGGCACTGAAGCTTTCTTT.